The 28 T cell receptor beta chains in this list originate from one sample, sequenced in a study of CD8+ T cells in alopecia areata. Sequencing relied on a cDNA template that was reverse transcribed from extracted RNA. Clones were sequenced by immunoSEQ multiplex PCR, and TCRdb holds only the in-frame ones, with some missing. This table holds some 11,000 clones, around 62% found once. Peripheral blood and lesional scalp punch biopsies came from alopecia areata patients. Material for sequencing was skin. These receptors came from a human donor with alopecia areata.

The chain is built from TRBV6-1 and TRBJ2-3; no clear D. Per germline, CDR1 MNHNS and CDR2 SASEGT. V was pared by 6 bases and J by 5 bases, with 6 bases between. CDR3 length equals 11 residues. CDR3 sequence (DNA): TGTGCCAGCAGCCTATTAGATACGCAGTATTTT. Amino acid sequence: CASSLLDTQYF.

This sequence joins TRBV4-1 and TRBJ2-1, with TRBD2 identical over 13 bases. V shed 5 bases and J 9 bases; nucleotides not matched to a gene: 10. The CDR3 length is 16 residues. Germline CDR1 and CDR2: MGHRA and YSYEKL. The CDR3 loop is CASSITSGGVIREQFF. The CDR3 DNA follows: TGCGCCAGCAGCATAACTAGCGGGGGGGTTATACGTGAGCAGTTCTTC.

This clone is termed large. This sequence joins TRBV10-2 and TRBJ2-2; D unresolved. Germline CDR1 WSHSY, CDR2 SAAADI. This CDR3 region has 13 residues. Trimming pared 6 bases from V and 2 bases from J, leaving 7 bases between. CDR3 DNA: TGCGCCAGCAGACAGTATAACACCGGGGAGCTGTTTTTT. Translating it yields CASRQYNTGELFF.

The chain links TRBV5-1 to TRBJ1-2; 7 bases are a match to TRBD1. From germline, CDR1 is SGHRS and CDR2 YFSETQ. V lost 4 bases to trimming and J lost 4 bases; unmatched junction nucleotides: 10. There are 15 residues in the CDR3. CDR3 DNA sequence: TGCGCCAGCAGCCCTTCCCAGGGGGTAGGCTATGGCTACACCTTC. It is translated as CASSPSQGVGYGYTF.

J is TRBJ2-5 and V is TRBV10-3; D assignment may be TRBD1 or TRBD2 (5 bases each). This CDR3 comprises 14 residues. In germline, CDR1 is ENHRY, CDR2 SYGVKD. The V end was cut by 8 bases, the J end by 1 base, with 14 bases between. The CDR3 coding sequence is TGTGCCATCGGACGGGGTGGGGGCCAAGAGACCCAGTACTTC. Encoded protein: CAIGRGGGQETQYF.

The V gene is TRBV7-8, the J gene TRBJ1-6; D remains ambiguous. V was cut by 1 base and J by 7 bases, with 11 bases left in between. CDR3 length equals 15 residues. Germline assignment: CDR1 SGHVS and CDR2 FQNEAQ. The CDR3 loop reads CASSLVAFENSPLHF. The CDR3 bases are TGTGCCAGCAGCTTAGTAGCGTTTGAAAATTCACCCCTCCACTTT.

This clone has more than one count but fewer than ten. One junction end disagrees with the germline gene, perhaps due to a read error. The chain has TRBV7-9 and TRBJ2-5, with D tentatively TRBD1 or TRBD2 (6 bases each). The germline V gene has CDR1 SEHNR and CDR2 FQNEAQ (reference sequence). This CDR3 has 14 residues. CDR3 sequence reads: CASTLVGGAETQYF. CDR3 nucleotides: TGTGCCAGCACCTTAGTGGGGGGCGCAGAGACCCAGTACTTC.

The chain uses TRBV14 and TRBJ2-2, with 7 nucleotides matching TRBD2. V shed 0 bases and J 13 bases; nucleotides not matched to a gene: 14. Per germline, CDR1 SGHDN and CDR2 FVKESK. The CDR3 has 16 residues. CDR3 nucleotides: TGTGCCAGCAGCCAAGAGGGCGGGAGTTTTTTCGGTGCGCTGTTTTTT. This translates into CASSQEGGSFFGALFF.

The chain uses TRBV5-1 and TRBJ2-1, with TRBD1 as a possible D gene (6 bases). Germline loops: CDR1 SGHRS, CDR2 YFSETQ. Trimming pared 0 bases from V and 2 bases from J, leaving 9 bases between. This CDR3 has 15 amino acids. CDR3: CASSLDTGTYNEQFF. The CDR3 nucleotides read TGCGCCAGCAGCTTGGATACAGGGACCTACAATGAGCAGTTCTTC. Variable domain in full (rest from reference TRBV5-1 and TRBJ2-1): KAGVTQTPRYLIKTRGQQVTLSCSPISGHRSVSWYQQTPGQGLQFLFEYFSETQRNKGNFPGRFSGRQFSNSRSEMNVSTLELGDSALYLCASSLDTGTYNEQFFGPGTRLTVL.

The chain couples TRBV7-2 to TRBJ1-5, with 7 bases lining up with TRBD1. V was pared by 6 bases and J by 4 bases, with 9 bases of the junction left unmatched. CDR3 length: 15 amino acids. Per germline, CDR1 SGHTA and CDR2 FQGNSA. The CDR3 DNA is TGTGCCAGCAGTCATACCGGGACAGCTAATCAGCCCCAGCATTTT. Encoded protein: CASSHTGTANQPQHF.

The CDR3 protein is CASSTRQGFEETQYF. The CDR3 bases are TGTGCCAGCAGCACCAGGCAGGGTTTTGAAGAGACCCAGTACTTC. The chain carries TRBV7-3 and TRBJ2-5; perhaps TRBD1 as D (5 bases). The CDR3 length is 15 residues. V lost 5 bases and J 3 bases, leaving 16 bases between the germline ends. The germline V gene has CDR1 SGHTA and CDR2 FQGTGA.

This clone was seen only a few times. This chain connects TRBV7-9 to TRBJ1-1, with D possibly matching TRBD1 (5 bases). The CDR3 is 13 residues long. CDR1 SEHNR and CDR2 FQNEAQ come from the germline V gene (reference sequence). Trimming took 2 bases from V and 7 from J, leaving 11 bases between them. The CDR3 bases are TGTGCCAGCAGCTTAAATCCGACAGATGAAGCTTTCTTT. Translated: CASSLNPTDEAFF.

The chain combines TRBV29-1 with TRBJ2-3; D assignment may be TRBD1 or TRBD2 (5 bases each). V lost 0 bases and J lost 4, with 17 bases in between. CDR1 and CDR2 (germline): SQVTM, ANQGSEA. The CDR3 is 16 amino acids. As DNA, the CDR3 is TGCAGCGTTGAAGATCTTCAGGGAGAAGCGCCAGATACGCAGTATTTT. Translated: CSVEDLQGEAPDTQYF.

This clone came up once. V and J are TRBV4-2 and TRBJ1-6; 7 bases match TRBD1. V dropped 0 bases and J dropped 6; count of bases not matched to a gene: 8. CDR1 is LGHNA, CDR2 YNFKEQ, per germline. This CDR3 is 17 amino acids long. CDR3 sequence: CASSQDSMGQSNSPLHF. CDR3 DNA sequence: TGTGCCAGCAGCCAAGATAGCATGGGACAGTCTAATTCACCCCTCCACTTT.

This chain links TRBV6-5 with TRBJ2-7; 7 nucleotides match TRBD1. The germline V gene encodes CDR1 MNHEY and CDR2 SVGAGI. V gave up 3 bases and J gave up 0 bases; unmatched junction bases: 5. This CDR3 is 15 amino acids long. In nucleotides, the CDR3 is TGTGCCAGCAGTTATCGATCAGGGGGCTCCTACGAGCAGTACTTC. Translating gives CASSYRSGGSYEQYF.

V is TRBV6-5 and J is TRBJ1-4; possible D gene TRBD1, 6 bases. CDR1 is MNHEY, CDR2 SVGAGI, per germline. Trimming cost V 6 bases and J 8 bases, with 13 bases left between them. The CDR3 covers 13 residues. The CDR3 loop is CASSRDIREKLFF. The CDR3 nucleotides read TGTGCCAGCAGCAGGGACATTCGGGAAAAACTGTTTTTT.

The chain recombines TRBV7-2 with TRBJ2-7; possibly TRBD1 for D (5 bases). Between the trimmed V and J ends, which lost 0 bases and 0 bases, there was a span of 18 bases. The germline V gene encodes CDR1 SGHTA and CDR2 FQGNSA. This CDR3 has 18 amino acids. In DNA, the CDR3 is TGTGCCAGCAGCTTAGCTAGGTGGCAGGGCGTCGACTCCTACGAGCAGTACTTC. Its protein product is CASSLARWQGVDSYEQYF.

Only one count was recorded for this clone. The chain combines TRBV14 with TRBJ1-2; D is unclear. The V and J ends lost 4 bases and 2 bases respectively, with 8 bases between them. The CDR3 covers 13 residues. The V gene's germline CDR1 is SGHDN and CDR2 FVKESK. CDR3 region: CASSPDGNYGYTF. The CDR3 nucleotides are TGTGCCAGCAGCCCCGACGGGAACTATGGCTACACCTTC.

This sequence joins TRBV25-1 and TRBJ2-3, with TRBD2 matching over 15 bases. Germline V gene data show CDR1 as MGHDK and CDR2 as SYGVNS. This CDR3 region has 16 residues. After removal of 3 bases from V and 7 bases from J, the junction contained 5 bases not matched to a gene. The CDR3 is CASSDGLAGGPNTQYF. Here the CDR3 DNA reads TGTGCCAGCAGTGATGGACTAGCGGGAGGGCCAAATACGCAGTATTTT.

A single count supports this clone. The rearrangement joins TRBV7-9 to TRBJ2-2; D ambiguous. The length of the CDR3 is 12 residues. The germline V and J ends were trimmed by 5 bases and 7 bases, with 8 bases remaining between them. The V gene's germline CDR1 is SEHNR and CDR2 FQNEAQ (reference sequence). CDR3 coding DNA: TGTGCCAGCAGCGGGCGGTTCGGGGAGCTGTTTTTT. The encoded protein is CASSGRFGELFF.

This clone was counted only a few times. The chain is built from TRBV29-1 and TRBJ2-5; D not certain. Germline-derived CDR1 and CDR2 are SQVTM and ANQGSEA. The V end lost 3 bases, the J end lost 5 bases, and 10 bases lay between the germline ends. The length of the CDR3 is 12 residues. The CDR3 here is CSVEGVGETQYF. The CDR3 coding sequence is TGCAGCGTTGAGGGTGTAGGGGAGACCCAGTACTTC.

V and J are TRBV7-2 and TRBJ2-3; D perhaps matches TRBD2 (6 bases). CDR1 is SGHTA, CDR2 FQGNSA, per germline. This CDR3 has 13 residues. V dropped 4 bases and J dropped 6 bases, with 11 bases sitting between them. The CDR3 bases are TGTGCCAGCAGCTCCCTTGGGGGGGATACGCAGTATTTT. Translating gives CASSSLGGDTQYF.

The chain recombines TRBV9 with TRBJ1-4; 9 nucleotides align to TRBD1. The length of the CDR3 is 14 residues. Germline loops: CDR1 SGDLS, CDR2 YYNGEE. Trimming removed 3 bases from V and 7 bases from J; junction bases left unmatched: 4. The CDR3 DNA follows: TGTGCCAGCAGCGCCACAGGGGGCCGTGAAAAACTGTTTTTT. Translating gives CASSATGGREKLFF.

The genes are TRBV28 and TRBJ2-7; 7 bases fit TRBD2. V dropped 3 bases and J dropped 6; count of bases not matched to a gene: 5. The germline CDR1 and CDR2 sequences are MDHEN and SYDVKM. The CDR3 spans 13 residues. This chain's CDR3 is CASSLLLASEQYF. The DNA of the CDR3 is TGTGCCAGCAGTTTGCTACTAGCGAGCGAGCAGTACTTC.

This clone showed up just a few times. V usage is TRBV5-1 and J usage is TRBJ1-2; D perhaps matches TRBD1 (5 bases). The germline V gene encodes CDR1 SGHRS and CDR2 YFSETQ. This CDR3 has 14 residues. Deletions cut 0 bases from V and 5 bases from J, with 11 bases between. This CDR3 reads CASSLEQASYGYTF. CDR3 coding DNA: TGCGCCAGCAGCTTGGAACAGGCGTCGTATGGCTACACCTTC.

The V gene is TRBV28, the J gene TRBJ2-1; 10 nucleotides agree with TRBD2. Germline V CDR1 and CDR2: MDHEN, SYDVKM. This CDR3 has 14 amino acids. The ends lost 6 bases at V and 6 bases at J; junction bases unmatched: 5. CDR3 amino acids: CASREREGFNEQFF. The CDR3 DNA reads TGTGCCAGCAGGGAGCGGGAGGGCTTCAATGAGCAGTTCTTC.

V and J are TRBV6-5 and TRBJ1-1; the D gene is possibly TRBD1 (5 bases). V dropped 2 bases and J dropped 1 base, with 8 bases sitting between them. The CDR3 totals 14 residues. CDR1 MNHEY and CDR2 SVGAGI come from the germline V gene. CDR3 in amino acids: CASSYGTGNTEAFF. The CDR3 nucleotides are TGTGCCAGCAGTTACGGGACGGGGAACACTGAAGCTTTCTTT.

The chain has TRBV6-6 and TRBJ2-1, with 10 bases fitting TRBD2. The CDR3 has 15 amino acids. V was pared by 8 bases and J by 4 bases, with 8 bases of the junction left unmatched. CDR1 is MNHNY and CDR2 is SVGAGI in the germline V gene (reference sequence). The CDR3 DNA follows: TGTGCCAGCGGGATTAGCGGGGGGACTTACAATGAGCAGTTCTTC. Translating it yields CASGISGGTYNEQFF.